A selection of T cell receptor beta chains follows, all from one sample in a study of beta chain features in type 1 diabetes. Sequenced by immunoSEQ multiplex PCR; TCRdb stores in-frame clones only, minus some. The table records about 40,000 clones, 49% of them present only once. Sequencing was carried out using central memory CD4+ T cells from blood. These receptors were collected from a woman between 18 and 29 years old in good health. Each CDR3 is given with its conserved first and last residue. A D gene is named only where the DNA matches it firmly. Rows may omit the clone size; those that give it use once, few, many or a size class.

.	.	TRBV14	TRBJ1-2	TGTGCCAGCAGCCCCGGGACAAACTATGGCTACACCTTC	CASSPGTNYGYTF
few	TRBD2	TRBV5-1	TRBJ2-1	TGCGCCAGCAGCTTGTCGGGTCGGGGGGGGAGCTCCTACAATGAGCAGTTCTTC	CASSLSGRGGSSYNEQFF
.	TRBD1	TRBV5-1	TRBJ1-1	TGCGCCAGCAGCTGGGACAGACCGAACACTGAAGCTTTCTTT	CASSWDRPNTEAFF
.	TRBD2	TRBV5-1	TRBJ2-1	TGCGCCAGCAGCTTAGCGGGGGGGCTCTCCTACAATGAGCAGTTCTTC	CASSLAGGLSYNEQFF
.	.	TRBV29-1	TRBJ1-2	TGCAGCGTCCCGGAGGGCTACACCTTC	CSVPEGYTF
.	TRBD2	TRBV30	TRBJ2-1	TGTGCCTGGAGAGCAACTAGCGGGAGAAATGAGCAGTTCTTC	CAWRATSGRNEQFF
.	.	TRBV6-1	TRBJ2-5	TGTGCCAGCAGTCCGAGACTAGGGGGCGAGACCCAGTACTTC	CASSPRLGGETQYF
once	.	TRBV7-8	TRBJ1-1	TGTGCCAGCAGCCTGCGACAGGCAAGCCGCCTACTTTCCGTGAACACTGAAGCTTTCTTT	CASSLRQASRLLSVNTEAFF
few	.	TRBV6-5	TRBJ1-5	TGTGCCAGCAGCCCCCGGACGGGACAGCCCCAGCATTTT	CASSPRTGQPQHF
once	.	TRBV5-1	TRBJ1-4	TGCGCCAGCAGCCCGCGTCAGGGATTTTCTAATGAAAAACTGTTTTTT	CASSPRQGFSNEKLFF
once	.	TRBV27	TRBJ2-1	TGTGCCAGCACCAGGCCCTCCTCCCATGAGCAGTTCTTC	CASTRPSSHEQFF
.	TRBD1	TRBV13	TRBJ2-2	TGTGCCAGCAGCTTTTTCCCCCCCGGGACAGACCAGGGCACCGGGGAGCTGTTTTTT	CASSFFPPGTDQGTGELFF
.	TRBD1	TRBV25-1	TRBJ1-6	TGTGCCAGCAGTCTACAGGGGGCAGATTCACCCCTCCACTTT	CASSLQGADSPLHF
few	.	TRBV30	TRBJ1-5	TGTGCCTGGAGCCCAGCGGACGGGCAGCCCCAGCATTTT	CAWSPADGQPQHF
.	.	TRBV5-6	TRBJ1-1	TGTGCCAGCAGCCCGGGAGCCGGGACGAACACTGAAGCTTTCTTT	CASSPGAGTNTEAFF
.	.	TRBV2	TRBJ1-1	TGTGCCAGCAGTGAGGGCAGGGGCTCGCGAACCACTGAAGCTTTCTTT	CASSEGRGSRTTEAFF
.	.	TRBV11-2	TRBJ2-1	TGTGCCAGCAGCAGTGAGGCGGGGAGCTCCTACAATGAGCAGTTCTTC	CASSSEAGSSYNEQFF
.	.	TRBV5-4	TRBJ2-3	TGTGCCAGCGGCAGGACAGCCAACGTATTCACAGATACGCAGTATTTT	CASGRTANVFTDTQYF
once	TRBD1	TRBV7-2	TRBJ2-7	TGTGCCAGCAGCTTAGCGACCAGGGGGCGCGAGCAGTACTTC	CASSLATRGREQYF
few	TRBD2	TRBV11-2	TRBJ2-3	TGTGCCAGCAGCCAAATTCCCGGGGGGGGTGCGCAGTATTTT	CASSQIPGGGAQYF